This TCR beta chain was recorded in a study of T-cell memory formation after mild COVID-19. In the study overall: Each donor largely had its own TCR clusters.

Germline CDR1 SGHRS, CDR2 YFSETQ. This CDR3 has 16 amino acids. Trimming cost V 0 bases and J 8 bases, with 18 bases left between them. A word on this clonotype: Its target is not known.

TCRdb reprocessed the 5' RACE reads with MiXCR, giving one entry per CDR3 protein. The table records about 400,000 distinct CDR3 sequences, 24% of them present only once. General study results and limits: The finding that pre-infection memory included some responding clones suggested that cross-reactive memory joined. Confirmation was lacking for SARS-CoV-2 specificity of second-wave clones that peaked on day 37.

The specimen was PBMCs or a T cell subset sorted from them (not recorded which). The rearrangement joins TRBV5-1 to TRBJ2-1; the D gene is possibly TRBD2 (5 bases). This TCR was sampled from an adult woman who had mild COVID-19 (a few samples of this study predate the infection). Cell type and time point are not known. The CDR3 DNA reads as TGCGCCAGCAGCTTGGTTGGAATCCGGGATCGGGATGAGCAGTTCTTC. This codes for CASSLVGIRDRDEQFF.